This passage covers 21 T cell receptor beta chains from one sample sequenced in a study of blood T cell repertoires in COVID-19. Profiling relied on immunoSEQ multiplex PCR, and the TCRdb table lists in-frame clones only, not all of them. This table holds 270,000 or so clones, approximately 83% found once. The sequencing sample was made of PBMCs or T cells enriched from blood (not recorded which). The receptors here all came from a man aged 45-60 years who had recovered from COVID-19.

This chain links TRBV29-1 with TRBJ2-5, with TRBD2 matching over 8 bases. The CDR3 is made up of 14 amino acids. V shed 3 bases and J 5 bases; nucleotides not matched to a gene: 8. CDR1 and CDR2 (germline): SQVTM, ANQGSEA. CDR3 loop: CSVDVAGIRETQYF. DNA of the CDR3: TGCAGCGTTGATGTAGCGGGGATTCGGGAGACCCAGTACTTC.

As for this clone: The same CDR3 is also encoded by other DNA sequences in this sample. This chain joins TRBV5-5 and TRBJ2-1, with 9 nucleotides matching TRBD1. The CDR3 is made up of 15 amino acids. CDR1 and CDR2 from the germline V gene are SGHKS and YYEKEE (reference sequence). After removal of 1 base from V and 4 bases from J, the junction contained 3 bases not matched to a gene. The CDR3: CASSLRDRAYNEQFF. The CDR3 bases are TGTGCCAGCAGCTTGCGGGACAGGGCGTACAATGAGCAGTTCTTC.

The sample holds many counts of this clone. The J gene is TRBJ2-3, the V gene TRBV5-1; 9 positions match TRBD2. The V and J ends lost 2 bases and 2 bases, in that order; junction bases with no gene match: 6. Germline V CDR1 and CDR2: SGHRS, YFSETQ. This CDR3 region has 16 residues. The CDR3 protein is CASSFWVAGVTDTQYF. The CDR3 DNA is TGCGCCAGCAGCTTTTGGGTAGCGGGGGTCACAGATACGCAGTATTTT.

V gene TRBV19 combines with J gene TRBJ1-2, with TRBD1 as a possible D gene (5 bases). Germline lookup yields CDR1 LNHDA and CDR2 SQIVND (reference sequence). The V end was cut by 5 bases, the J end by 2 bases, with 21 bases between. CDR3 length equals 17 residues. Here the CDR3 reads CASSQQAGHLRNYGYTF. CDR3 coding DNA: TGTGCCAGTAGTCAACAAGCCGGACACCTAAGGAACTATGGCTACACCTTC.

This clone was found a few times. The J gene is TRBJ2-5, the V gene TRBV19, with 8 bases lining up with TRBD2. The CDR3 is 15 amino acids. The ends lost 1 base at V and 2 bases at J; junction bases unmatched: 3. Germline V gene sequence: CDR1 LNHDA, CDR2 SQIVND (reference sequence). CDR3 protein: CASSIGTSGQETQYF. As DNA, the CDR3 is TGTGCCAGTAGTATAGGAACTAGCGGACAAGAGACCCAGTACTTC.

This clone was picked up one time. The V gene is TRBV12-3 or TRBV12-4, the J gene TRBJ1-2; 10 bases agree with TRBD1. The V and J ends lost 6 bases and 8 bases, in that order; junction bases with no gene match: 6. This CDR3 has 13 amino acids. CDR3 sequence: CASRQGTGEGYTF. The CDR3 DNA reads TGTGCCAGCAGACAGGGGACAGGGGAAGGCTACACCTTC.

CDR3 protein: CASSLGLAETFVTQYF. The CDR3 DNA reads as TGTGCCAGCAGCTTAGGTCTAGCTGAGACCTTTGTGACCCAGTACTTC. The chain uses TRBV7-8 and TRBJ2-5; perhaps TRBD2 as D (5 bases). The germline CDR1 and CDR2 sequences are SGHVS and FQNEAQ. The V gene lost 1 base and the J gene lost 7 bases, with 19 bases spanning the gap. The CDR3 is made up of 16 amino acids. Complete variable domain (other parts from reference TRBV7-8 and TRBJ2-5): GAGVSQSPRYKVAKRGQDVALRCDPISGHVSLFWYQQALGQGPEFLTYFQNEAQLDKSGLPSDRFFAERPEGSVSTLKIQRTQQEDSAVYLCASSLGLAETFVTQYFGPGTRLLVL.

This chain uses TRBV4-3 with TRBJ1-5; tentatively, D is TRBD1 (5 bases). Per the germline V gene, CDR1 is LGHNA and CDR2 is YSLEER. This CDR3 has 16 residues. V was pared by 0 bases and J by 4 bases, with 13 bases between. The CDR3 here is CASSQDSGGGNQPQHF. The DNA of the CDR3 is TGCGCCAGCAGCCAAGATTCCGGGGGGGGGAATCAGCCCCAGCATTTT.

As regards this clone: Distinct nucleotide sequences in the sample also encode this CDR3. This CDR3 reads CASSPRAGELFF. For the CDR3, the DNA is TGTGCCAGCAGCCCTAGAGCCGGGGAGCTGTTTTTT. V usage is TRBV7-8 and J usage is TRBJ2-2; D not resolved. V lost 5 bases, J lost 6 bases, and 7 bases lay in between. Looked up from germline, CDR1 is SGHVS and CDR2 is FQNEAQ. This CDR3 comprises 12 residues.

The chain carries TRBV9 and TRBJ1-1, with 9 positions matching TRBD1. From germline, CDR1 is SGDLS and CDR2 YYNGEE. J was trimmed by 0 bases and V by 3 bases; bases with no gene match: 6. The CDR3 loop spans 16 amino acids. The CDR3 DNA reads as TGTGCCAGCAGCGCCGGACAGGGGATTATGAACACTGAAGCTTTCTTT. This translates into CASSAGQGIMNTEAFF.

This chain links TRBV10-3 with TRBJ2-1, with 10 bases identical to TRBD2. After removal of 6 bases from V and 7 bases from J, the junction contained 12 bases not matched to a gene. CDR3 size: 16 residues. Germline V lookup: CDR1 ENHRY, CDR2 SYGVKD. CDR3 nucleotides: TGTGCCATCAGGACCCACCTAGCGGGAGAGCGGAATGAGCAGTTCTTC. It yields the protein CAIRTHLAGERNEQFF.

This chain links TRBV5-1 with TRBJ1-5; possibly TRBD1 for D (5 bases). V lost 0 bases and J lost 3, with 10 bases in between. Germline CDR1 reads SGHRS; CDR2 reads YFSETQ. The CDR3 has 15 amino acids. The CDR3 nucleotides are TGCGCCAGCAGCTTGGTGCAGGGCCTCAATCAGCCCCAGCATTTT. This translates into CASSLVQGLNQPQHF.

The V and J genes are TRBV6-4 and TRBJ2-3, with 15 bases that match TRBD2. The CDR3 covers 17 residues. The V segment lost 8 bases and the J segment 1 base; nucleotides outside the gene matches: 7. The V gene's germline CDR1 is MRHNA and CDR2 SNTAGT. Written as DNA, the CDR3 is TGTGCCAGCCGTTGGACTAGCGGGGGGGCGCGCACAGATACGCAGTATTTT. Translating it yields CASRWTSGGARTDTQYF.

This rearrangement joins TRBV30 to TRBJ1-3; D is possibly TRBD1 (5 bases). V lost 3 bases and J 4 bases, leaving 16 bases between the germline ends. This CDR3 is built from 15 residues. Germline loops: CDR1 GTSNPN, CDR2 SVGIG (reference sequence). CDR3 in amino acids: CAWRPRTPAGNTIYF. The DNA for the CDR3 is TGTGCCTGGAGGCCACGGACACCGGCCGGAAACACCATATATTTT.

V gene TRBV11-2 combines with J gene TRBJ1-1; D is unclear. This CDR3 has 14 amino acids. Germline-derived CDR1 and CDR2 are SGHAT and FQNNGV. V shed 2 bases and J shed 2 bases, with 9 bases lying between them. The CDR3 protein is CASSLQTKNTEAFF. CDR3 coding DNA: TGTGCCAGCAGCTTACAGACAAAAAACACTGAAGCTTTCTTT.

The rearrangement uses TRBV24-1 and TRBJ2-1, with 7 bases that match TRBD1. The CDR3 is 13 residues long. The V segment lost 4 bases and the J segment 4 bases; nucleotides outside the gene matches: 0. Germline CDR1 reads KGHDR; CDR2 reads SFDVKD. CDR3 DNA: TGTGCCACCAGTGAGGGACAGTACAATGAGCAGTTCTTC. Protein product: CATSEGQYNEQFF.

This clone was seen once. Other DNA sequences in this specimen translate into the identical CDR3. The rearrangement uses TRBV6-5 and TRBJ2-3; D is possibly TRBD2 (6 bases). Germline lookup yields CDR1 MNHEY and CDR2 SVGAGI. Deletions cut 2 bases from V and 2 bases from J, with 11 bases between. CDR3 size: 15 residues. CDR3 sequence (DNA): TGTGCCAGCAGTTACGGGCGGGGCGACACAGATACGCAGTATTTT. It encodes CASSYGRGDTDTQYF.

CDR3 DNA: TGTGCCACCAGCGCTCGGGGGGCCAACGTCCTGACTTTC. This codes for CATSARGANVLTF. The V gene is TRBV15, the J gene TRBJ2-6; D remains ambiguous. This CDR3 region has 13 residues. V lost 5 bases to trimming and J lost 4 bases, with 6 bases between them. In germline, CDR1 is LNHNV, CDR2 YYDKDF (reference sequence). Looking up the rest from reference TRBV15 and TRBJ2-6 gives the full variable domain: DAMVIQNPRYQVTQFGKPVTLSCSQTLNHNVMYWYQQKSSQAPKLLFHYYDKDFNNEADTPDNFQSRRPNTSFCFLDIRSPGLGDTAMYLCATSARGANVLTFGAGSRLTVL.

The J gene is TRBJ1-3, the V gene TRBV3-1 (or the pseudogene TRBV3-2), with D uncertain. Germline CDR1 reads LGHDT; CDR2 reads YNNKEL (reference sequence). Trimming shortened V by 0 bases and J by 10 bases, and 10 bases separated the two germline ends. This CDR3 region has 13 residues. The CDR3 DNA reads TGTGCCAGCAGCCAAGAAGCACGGGGAACCATATATTTT. Its translation: CASSQEARGTIYF.

The chain recombines TRBV23-1 with TRBJ2-7; 8 bases map to TRBD1. TRBV23-1 is an ORF; its function is uncertain. The CDR3 has 17 residues. V shed 8 bases, J shed 3 bases, and the junction held 18 bases outside the gene matches. The CDR3 bases are TGCGCCAGCCCTTGGACAGGGTGGAATTTCGGTGGCTACGAGCAGTACTTC. Its protein is CASPWTGWNFGGYEQYF.

The chain joins TRBV18 to TRBJ2-3, with D perhaps matching TRBD1 (5 bases). Germline CDR1 KGHSH, CDR2 LQKENI. This CDR3 spans 14 amino acids. The ends were cut back, 5 bases at V and 3 bases at J, with 12 bases in the middle. CDR3 protein: CASSIRVDTDTQYF. The CDR3 DNA is TGTGCCAGCTCAATCAGGGTCGATACAGATACGCAGTATTTT. Variable domain in full (rest from reference TRBV18 and TRBJ2-3): NAGVMQNPRHLVRRRGQEARLRCSPMKGHSHVYWYRQLPEEGLKFMVYLQKENIIDESGMPKERFSAEFPKEGPSILRIQQVVRGDSAAYFCASSIRVDTDTQYFGPGTRLTVL.